This TCR beta chain was captured by sequencing in a study of T cell responses to AZD1222 COVID-19 vaccine. Whole-study findings and limits: Donors in the cohort were predominantly white British and more often female, and clonal diversity was possibly underestimated.

The trim removed 3 bases at V and 3 bases at J, leaving 6 bases unmatched. The CDR3 loop spans 15 amino acids. CDR1 is MDHEN and CDR2 is SYDVKM in the germline V gene. This clone was seen just once. Antigen: not known. Sequencing used immunoSEQ multiplex PCR; TCRdb keeps in-frame clones, though not all of them. The sample shows about 83,000 clones, about 83% of them seen only once. This TCR was recovered from an adult in good health. The sample was peripheral blood, taken on day 0 of AZD1222 vaccination. The chain uses TRBV28 and TRBJ2-7; 9 nucleotides agree with TRBD1. CDR3 sequence (DNA): TGTGCCAGCAGTTTTACAAACAGGGGGCACTACGAGCAGTACTTC. The encoded protein is CASSFTNRGHYEQYF. Looking up the rest from reference TRBV28 and TRBJ2-7 gives the full variable domain: DVKVTQSSRYLVKRTGEKVFLECVQDMDHENMFWYRQDPGLGLRLIYFSYDVKMKEKGDIPEGYSVSREKKERFSLILESASTNQTSMYLCASSFTNRGHYEQYFGPGTRLTVT.